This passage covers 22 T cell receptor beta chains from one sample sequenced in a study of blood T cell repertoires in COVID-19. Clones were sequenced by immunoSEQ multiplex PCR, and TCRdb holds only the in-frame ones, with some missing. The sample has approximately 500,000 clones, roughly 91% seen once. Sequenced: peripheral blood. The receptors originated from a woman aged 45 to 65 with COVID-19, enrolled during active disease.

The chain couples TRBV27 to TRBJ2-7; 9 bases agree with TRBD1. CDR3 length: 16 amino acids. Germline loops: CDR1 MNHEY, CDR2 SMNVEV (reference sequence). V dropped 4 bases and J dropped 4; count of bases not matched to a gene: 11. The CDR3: CASSWGSGTGQYEQYF. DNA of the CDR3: TGTGCCAGCAGTTGGGGATCCGGGACAGGGCAATACGAGCAGTACTTC.

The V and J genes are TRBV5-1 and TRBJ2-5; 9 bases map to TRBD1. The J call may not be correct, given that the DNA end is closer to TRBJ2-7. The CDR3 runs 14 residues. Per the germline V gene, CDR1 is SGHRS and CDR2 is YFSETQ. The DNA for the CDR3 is TGCGCCAGCAGCTTGGCCGGACAGGGGTACGAGCAGTACTTC. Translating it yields CASSLAGQGYEQYF.

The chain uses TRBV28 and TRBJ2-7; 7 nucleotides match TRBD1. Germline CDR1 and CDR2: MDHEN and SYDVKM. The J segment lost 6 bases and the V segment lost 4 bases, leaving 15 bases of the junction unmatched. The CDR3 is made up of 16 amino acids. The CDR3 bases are TGTGCCAGCAGTTCCGGACAGGCCCCAGTCTGGGGCGAGCAGTACTTC. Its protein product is CASSSGQAPVWGEQYF. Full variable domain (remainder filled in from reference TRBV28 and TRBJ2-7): DVKVTQSSRYLVKRTGEKVFLECVQDMDHENMFWYRQDPGLGLRLIYFSYDVKMKEKGDIPEGYSVSREKKERFSLILESASTNQTSMYLCASSSGQAPVWGEQYFGPGTRLTVT.

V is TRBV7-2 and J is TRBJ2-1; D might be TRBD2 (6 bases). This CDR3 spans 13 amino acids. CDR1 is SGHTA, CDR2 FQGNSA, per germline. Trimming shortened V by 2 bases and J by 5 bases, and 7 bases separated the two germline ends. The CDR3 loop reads CASSLSGDNEQFF. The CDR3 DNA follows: TGTGCCAGCAGCTTATCGGGAGACAATGAGCAGTTCTTC.

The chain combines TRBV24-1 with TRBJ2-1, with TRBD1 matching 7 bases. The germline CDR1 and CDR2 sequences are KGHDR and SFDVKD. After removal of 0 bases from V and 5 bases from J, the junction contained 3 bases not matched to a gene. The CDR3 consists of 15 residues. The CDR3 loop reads CATSDLGQDDNEQFF. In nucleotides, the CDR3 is TGTGCCACCAGTGATTTGGGACAGGACGACAATGAGCAGTTCTTC.

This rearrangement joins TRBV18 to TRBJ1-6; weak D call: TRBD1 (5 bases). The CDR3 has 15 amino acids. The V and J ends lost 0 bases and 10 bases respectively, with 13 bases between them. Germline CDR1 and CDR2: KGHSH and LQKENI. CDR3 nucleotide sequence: TGTGCCAGCTCACCACCGGAAGGGGTAGGATCACCCCTCCACTTT. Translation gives CASSPPEGVGSPLHF.

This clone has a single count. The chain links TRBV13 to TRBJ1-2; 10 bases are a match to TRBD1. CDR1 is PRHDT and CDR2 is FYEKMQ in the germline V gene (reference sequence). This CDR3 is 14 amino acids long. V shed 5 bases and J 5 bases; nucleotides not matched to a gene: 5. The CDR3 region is CASSTGTGAYGYTF. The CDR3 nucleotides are TGTGCCAGCAGCACCGGGACAGGGGCTTATGGCTACACCTTC.

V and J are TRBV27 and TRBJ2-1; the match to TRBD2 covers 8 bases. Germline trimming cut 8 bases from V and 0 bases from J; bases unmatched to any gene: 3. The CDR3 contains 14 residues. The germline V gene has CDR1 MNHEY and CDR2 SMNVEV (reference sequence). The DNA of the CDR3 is TGTGCCAGCCTTAGCGGGGTCTCCTACAATGAGCAGTTCTTC. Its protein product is CASLSGVSYNEQFF.

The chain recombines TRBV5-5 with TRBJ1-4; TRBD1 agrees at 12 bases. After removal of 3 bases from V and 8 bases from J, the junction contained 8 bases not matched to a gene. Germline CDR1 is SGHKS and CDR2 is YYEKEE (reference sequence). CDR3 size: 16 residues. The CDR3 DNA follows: TGTGCCAGCAGCTCGCTCGCCGGGACAGGGGGCGAAAAACTGTTTTTT. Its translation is CASSSLAGTGGEKLFF.

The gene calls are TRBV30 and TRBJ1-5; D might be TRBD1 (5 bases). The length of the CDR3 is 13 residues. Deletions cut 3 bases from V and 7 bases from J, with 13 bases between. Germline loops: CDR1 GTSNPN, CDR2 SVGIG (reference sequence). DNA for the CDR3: TGTGCCTGGAGAGCACAGGCTGGACAGCCCCAGCATTTT. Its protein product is CAWRAQAGQPQHF.

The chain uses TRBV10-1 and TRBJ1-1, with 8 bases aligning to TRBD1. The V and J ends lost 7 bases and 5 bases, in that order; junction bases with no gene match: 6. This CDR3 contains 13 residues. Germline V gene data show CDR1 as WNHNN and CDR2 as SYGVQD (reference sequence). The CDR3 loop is CASKSTGGTEAFF. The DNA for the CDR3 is TGCGCCAGCAAATCTACAGGGGGGACTGAAGCTTTCTTT.

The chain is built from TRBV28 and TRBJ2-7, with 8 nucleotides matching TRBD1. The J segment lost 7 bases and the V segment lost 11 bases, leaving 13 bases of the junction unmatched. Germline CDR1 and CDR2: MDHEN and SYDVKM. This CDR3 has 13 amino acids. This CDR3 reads CAARGQGAGEQYF. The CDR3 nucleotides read TGTGCCGCCAGGGGCCAGGGGGCGGGTGAGCAGTACTTC.

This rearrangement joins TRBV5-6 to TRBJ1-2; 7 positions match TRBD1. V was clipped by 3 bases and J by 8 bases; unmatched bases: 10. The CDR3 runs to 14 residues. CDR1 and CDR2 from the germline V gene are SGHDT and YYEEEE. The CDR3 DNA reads TGTGCCAGCAGCTGGTACGACAGGGTGGTCGGCTACACCTTC. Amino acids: CASSWYDRVVGYTF.

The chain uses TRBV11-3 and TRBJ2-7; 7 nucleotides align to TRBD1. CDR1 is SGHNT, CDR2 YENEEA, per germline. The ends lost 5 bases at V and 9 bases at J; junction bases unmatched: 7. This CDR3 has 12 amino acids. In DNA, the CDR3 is TGTGCCAGCAGCCCGGATGACAGGGTGCAGTACTTC. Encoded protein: CASSPDDRVQYF.

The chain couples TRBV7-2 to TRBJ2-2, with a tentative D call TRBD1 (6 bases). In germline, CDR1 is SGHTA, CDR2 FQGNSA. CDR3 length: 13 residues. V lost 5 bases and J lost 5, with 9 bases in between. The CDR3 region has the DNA TGTGCCAGCAGCCGTACAGGGACCGGGGAGCTGTTTTTT. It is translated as CASSRTGTGELFF.

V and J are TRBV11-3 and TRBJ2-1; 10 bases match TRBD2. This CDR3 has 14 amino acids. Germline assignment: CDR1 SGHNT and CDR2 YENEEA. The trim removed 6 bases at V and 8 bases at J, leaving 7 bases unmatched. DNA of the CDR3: TGTGCCAGCAGGCTAGCGGGGGCTGGGGATGAGCAGTTCTTC. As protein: CASRLAGAGDEQFF.

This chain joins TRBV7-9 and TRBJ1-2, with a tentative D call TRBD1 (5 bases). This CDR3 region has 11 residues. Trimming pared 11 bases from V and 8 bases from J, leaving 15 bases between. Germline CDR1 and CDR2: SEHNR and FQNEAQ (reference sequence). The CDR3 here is CAGRDGEGYTF. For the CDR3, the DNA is TGTGCCGGGAGGGACGGAGAAGGCTACACCTTC.

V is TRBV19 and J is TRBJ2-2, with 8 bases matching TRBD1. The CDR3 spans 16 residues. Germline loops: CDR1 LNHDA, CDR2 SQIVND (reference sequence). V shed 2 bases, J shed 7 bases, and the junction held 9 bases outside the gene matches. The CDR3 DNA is TGTGCCAGTAGTATATCCCAGGGGGCGCATGGCGGGGAGCTGTTTTTT. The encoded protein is CASSISQGAHGGELFF.

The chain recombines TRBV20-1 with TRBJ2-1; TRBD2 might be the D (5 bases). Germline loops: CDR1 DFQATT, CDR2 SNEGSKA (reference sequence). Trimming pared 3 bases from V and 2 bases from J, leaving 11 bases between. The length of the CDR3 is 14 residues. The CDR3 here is CSASGGLTYNEQFF. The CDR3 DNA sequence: TGCAGTGCTAGTGGCGGGTTGACCTACAATGAGCAGTTCTTC.

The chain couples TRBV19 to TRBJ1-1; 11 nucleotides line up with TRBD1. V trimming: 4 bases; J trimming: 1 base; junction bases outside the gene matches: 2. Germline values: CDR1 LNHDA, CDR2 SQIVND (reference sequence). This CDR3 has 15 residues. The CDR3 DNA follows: TGTGCCAGTAGTAGAGGGACAGGGGGGAACACTGAAGCTTTCTTT. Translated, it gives CASSRGTGGNTEAFF.

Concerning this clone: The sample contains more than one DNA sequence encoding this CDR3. CDR3 region: CSAGTSGGGEQFF. CDR3 bases: TGCAGCGCAGGGACTAGCGGGGGAGGGGAGCAGTTCTTC. The chain couples TRBV29-1 to TRBJ2-1; 14 bases align to TRBD2. The CDR3 length is 13 residues. Trimming cost V 7 bases and J 10 bases; bases outside gene matches: 6. Germline values: CDR1 SQVTM, CDR2 ANQGSEA.

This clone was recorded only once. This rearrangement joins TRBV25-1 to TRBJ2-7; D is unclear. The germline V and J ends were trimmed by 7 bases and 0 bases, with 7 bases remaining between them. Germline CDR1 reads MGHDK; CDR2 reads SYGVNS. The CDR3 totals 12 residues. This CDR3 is CASTRSSYEQYF. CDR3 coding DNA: TGTGCCAGCACGAGGAGCTCCTACGAGCAGTACTTC.